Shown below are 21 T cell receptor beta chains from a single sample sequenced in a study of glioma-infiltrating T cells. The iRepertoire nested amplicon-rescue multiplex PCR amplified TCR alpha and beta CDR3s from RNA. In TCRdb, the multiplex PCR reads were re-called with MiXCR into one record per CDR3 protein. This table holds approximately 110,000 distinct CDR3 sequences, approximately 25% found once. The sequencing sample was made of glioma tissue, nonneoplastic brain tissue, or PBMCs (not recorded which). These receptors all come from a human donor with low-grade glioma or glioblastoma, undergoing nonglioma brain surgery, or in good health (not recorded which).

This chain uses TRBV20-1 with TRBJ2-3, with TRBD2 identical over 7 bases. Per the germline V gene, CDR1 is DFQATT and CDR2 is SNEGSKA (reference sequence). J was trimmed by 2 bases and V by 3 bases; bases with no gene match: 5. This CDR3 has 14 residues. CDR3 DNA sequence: TGCAGTGCTAGGAAGCGGGACGTCACAGATACGCAGTATTTT. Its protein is CSARKRDVTDTQYF.

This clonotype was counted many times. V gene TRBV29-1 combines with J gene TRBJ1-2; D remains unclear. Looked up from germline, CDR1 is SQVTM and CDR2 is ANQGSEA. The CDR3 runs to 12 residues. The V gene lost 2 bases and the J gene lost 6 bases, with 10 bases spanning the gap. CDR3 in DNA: TGCAGCGTTGAATTGGGGATCAATGGCTACACCTTC. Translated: CSVELGINGYTF.

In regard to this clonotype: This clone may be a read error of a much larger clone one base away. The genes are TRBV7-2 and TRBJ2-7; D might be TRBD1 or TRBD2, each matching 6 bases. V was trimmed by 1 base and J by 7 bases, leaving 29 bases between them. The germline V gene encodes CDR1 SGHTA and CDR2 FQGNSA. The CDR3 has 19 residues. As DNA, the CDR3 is TGTGCCAGCAGCTTAGTCGGGGGCAGCAACCTTATCTCCTACAATGAGCAGTACTTC. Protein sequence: CASSLVGGSNLISYNEQYF.

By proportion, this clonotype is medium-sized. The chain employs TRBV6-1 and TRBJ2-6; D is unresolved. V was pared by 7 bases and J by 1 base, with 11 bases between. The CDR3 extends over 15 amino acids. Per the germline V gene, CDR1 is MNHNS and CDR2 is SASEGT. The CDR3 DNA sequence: TGTGCCAGCAACGCGGACGGGTCTGGGGCCAACGTCCTGACTTTC. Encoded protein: CASNADGSGANVLTF.

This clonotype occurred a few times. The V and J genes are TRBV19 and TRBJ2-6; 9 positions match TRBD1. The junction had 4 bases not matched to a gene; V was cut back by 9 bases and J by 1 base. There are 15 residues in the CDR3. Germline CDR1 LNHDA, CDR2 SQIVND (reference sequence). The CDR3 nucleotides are TGTGCCAGCGACAGGGGGGTTTCTGGGGCCAACGTCCTGACTTTC. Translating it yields CASDRGVSGANVLTF. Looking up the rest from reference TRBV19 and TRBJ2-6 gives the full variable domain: DGGITQSPKYLFRKEGQNVTLSCEQNLNHDAMYWYRQDPGQGLRLIYYSQIVNDFQKGDIAEGYSVSREKKESFPLTVTSAQKNPTAFYLCASDRGVSGANVLTFGAGSRLTVL.

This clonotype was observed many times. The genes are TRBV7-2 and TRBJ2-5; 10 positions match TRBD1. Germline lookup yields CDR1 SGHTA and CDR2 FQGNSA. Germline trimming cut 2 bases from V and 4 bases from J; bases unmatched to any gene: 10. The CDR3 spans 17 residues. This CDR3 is CASSLLPPGTGVETQYF. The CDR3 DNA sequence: TGTGCCAGCAGCTTACTGCCACCCGGGACAGGGGTAGAGACCCAGTACTTC.

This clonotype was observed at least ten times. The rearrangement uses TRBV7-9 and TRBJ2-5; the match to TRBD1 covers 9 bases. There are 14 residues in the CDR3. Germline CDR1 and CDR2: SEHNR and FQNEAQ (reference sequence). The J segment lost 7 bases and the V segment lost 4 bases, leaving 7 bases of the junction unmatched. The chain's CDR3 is CASSSTGQGVTQYF. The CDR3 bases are TGTGCCAGCAGCTCGACGGGACAGGGAGTGACCCAGTACTTC.

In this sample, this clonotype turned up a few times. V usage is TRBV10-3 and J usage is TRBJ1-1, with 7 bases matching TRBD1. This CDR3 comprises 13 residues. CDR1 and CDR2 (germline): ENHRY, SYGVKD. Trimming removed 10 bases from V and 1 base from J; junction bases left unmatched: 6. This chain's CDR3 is CATEGAQNTEAFF. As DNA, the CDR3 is TGTGCCACCGAGGGGGCCCAGAACACTGAAGCTTTCTTT.

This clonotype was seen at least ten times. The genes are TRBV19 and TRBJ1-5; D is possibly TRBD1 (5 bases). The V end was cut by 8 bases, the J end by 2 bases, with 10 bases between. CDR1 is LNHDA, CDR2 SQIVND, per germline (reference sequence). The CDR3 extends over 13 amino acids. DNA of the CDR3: TGTGCCAGTGAGTTAGGGGGCAATCAGCCCCAGCATTTT. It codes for CASELGGNQPQHF.

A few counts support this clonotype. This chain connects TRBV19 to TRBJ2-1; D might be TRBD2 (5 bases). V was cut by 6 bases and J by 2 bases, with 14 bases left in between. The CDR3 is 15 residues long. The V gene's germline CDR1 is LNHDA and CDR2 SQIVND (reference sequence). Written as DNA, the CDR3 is TGTGCCAGTAGCCTTTATAGCGTTACCTACAATGAGCAGTTCTTC. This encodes CASSLYSVTYNEQFF.

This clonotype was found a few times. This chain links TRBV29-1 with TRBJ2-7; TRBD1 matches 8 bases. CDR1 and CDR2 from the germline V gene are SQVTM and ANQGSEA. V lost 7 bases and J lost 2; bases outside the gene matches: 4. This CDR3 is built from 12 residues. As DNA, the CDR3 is TGCAGCGCCGTGACAGGGGCCTACGAGCAGTACTTC. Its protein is CSAVTGAYEQYF.

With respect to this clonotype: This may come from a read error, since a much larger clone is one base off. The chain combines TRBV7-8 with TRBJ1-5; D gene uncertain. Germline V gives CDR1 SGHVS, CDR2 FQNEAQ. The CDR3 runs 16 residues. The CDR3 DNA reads TGTGCCAGCAGCCAACGGCGAACTGATAGCGATCAGCCCCAGCATTTT. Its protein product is CASSQRRTDSDQPQHF.

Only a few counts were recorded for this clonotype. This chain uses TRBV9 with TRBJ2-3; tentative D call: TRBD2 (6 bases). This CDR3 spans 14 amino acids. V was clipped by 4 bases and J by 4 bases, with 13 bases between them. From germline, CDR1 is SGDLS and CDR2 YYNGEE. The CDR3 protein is CASSSRREADTQYF. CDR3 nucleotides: TGTGCCAGCAGCTCGAGGCGGGAAGCAGATACGCAGTATTTT. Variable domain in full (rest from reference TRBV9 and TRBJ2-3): DSGVTQTPKHLITATGQRVTLRCSPRSGDLSVYWYQQSLDQGLQFLIQYYNGEERAKGNILERFSAQQFPDLHSELNLSSLELGDSALYFCASSSRREADTQYFGPGTRLTVL.

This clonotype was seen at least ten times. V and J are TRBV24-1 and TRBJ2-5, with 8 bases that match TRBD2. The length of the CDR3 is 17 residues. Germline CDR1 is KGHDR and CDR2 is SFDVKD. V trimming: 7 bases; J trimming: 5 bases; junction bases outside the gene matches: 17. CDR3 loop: CATRERAGGYSNETQYF. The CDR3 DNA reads TGTGCCACCAGGGAGCGGGCGGGAGGATATTCCAACGAGACCCAGTACTTC.

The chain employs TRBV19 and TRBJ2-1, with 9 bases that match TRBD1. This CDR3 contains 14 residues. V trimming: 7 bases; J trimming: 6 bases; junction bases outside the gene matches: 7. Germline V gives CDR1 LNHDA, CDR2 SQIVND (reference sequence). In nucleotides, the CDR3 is TGTGCCAGTAATTGGGACAGGGAGTCCAATGAGCAGTTCTTC. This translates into CASNWDRESNEQFF.

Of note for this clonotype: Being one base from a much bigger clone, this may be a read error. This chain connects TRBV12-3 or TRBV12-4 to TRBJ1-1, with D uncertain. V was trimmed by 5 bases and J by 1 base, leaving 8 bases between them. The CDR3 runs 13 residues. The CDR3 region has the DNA TGTGCCAGCAGTCACTCTTGGAACACTGAAGCTTTCTTT. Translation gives CASSHSWNTEAFF.

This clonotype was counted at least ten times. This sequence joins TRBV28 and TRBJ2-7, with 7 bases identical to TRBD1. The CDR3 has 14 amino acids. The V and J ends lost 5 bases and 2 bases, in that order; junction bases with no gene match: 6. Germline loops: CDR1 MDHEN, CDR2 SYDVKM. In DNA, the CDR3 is TGTGCCAGCAGTCCCTGGACAGGAGCCTACGAGCAGTACTTC. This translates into CASSPWTGAYEQYF.

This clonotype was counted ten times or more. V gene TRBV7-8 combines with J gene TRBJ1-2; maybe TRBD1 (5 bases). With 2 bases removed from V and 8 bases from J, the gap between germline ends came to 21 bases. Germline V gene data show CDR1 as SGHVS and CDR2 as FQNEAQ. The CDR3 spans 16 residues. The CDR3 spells CASSLSPDSGLRGYTF. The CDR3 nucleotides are TGTGCCAGCAGCTTAAGCCCCGACAGCGGACTTAGGGGCTACACCTTC.

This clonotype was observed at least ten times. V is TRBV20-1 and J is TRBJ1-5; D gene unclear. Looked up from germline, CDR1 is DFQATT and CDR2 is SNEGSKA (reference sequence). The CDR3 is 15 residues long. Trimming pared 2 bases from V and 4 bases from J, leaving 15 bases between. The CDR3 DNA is TGCAGTGCTAGACGTGTAGCGACCCAGAATCAGCCCCAGCATTTT. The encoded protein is CSARRVATQNQPQHF.

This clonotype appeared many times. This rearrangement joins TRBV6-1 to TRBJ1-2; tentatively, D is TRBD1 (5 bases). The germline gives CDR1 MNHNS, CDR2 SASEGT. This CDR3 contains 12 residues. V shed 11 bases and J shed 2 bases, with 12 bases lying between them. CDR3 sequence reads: CAAQGDNYGYTF. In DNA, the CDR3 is TGTGCCGCCCAAGGGGACAACTATGGCTACACCTTC.

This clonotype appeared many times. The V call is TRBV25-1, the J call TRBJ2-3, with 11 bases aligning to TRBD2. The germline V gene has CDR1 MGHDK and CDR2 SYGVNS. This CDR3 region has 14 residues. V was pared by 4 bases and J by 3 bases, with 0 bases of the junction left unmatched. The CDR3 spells CASSVAGGTDTQYF. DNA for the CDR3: TGTGCCAGCAGTGTAGCGGGAGGGACAGATACGCAGTATTTT.